The T cell receptor (beta chain) described here comes from a study of blood T cell repertoires in COVID-19. For the study at large: Acute and convalescent COVID-19 samples came from the United States, Italy and Spain. PBMCs, B-cell-depleted T cells, or T cells provided the cDNA or gDNA that made up the material.

The CDR3 extends over 14 amino acids. Unmatched junction bases numbered 7, after V lost 3 bases and J lost 8 bases. Germline loops: CDR1 LGHDT, CDR2 YNNKEL (reference sequence). Measured with immunoSEQ multiplex PCR; TCRdb has only the in-frame clones, and not every one. The sample lists over 150,000 clones, about three quarters occurring once. The sample was peripheral blood. The sequence was obtained from a man between 60 and 75 years old with acute or convalescent COVID-19. The chain combines TRBV3-1 (or the pseudogene TRBV3-2) with TRBJ1-2, with 9 bases that match TRBD1. CDR3 amino acids: CASSHRTGERGYTF. CDR3 in DNA: TGTGCCAGCAGCCATAGGACAGGGGAGAGGGGCTACACCTTC.